A single sample is the source of the 22 T cell receptor beta chains below, sequenced in a study of fetal regulatory T cell absence and autoimmunity. Profiled with immunoSEQ multiplex PCR; TCRdb holds only in-frame clones, not every one. The repertoire includes some 46,000 clones, about four fifths of them detected once, and approximately 0.45% sits in the top ten. The sequenced sample consisted of cord blood. These receptors all come from a newborn boy with IPEX syndrome.

The chain recombines TRBV27 with TRBJ2-1; 9 bases map to TRBD2. Germline loops: CDR1 MNHEY, CDR2 SMNVEV (reference sequence). This CDR3 is 14 amino acids long. The trim removed 6 bases at V and 6 bases at J, leaving 6 bases unmatched. The CDR3 region is CASSSGRRGNEQFF. The CDR3 DNA reads as TGTGCCAGCAGCAGCGGGAGGAGGGGCAATGAGCAGTTCTTC.

The V and J genes are TRBV7-9 and TRBJ2-7, with 11 bases aligning to TRBD2. Germline loops: CDR1 SEHNR, CDR2 FQNEAQ (reference sequence). The CDR3 totals 14 residues. The V segment lost 5 bases and the J segment 3 bases; nucleotides outside the gene matches: 3. CDR3 DNA sequence: TGTGCCAGCAGCGCGGGACTAGCGGTCTACGAGCAGTACTTC. Translation gives CASSAGLAVYEQYF. Filled out from reference TRBV7-9 and TRBJ2-7, the complete variable domain reads DTGVSQNPRHKITKRGQNVTFRCDPISEHNRLYWYRQTLGQGPEFLTYFQNEAQLEKSRLLSDRFSAERPKGSFSTLEIQRTEQGDSAMYLCASSAGLAVYEQYFGPGTRLTVT.

The chain links TRBV27 to TRBJ2-3; 11 positions match TRBD2. Germline loops: CDR1 MNHEY, CDR2 SMNVEV (reference sequence). The junction had 6 bases not matched to a gene; V was cut back by 2 bases and J by 2 bases. This CDR3 comprises 17 residues. The CDR3 bases are TGTGCCAGCAGTTTAATAAGGACTAGCGGGTTCACAGATACGCAGTATTTT. This gives the protein CASSLIRTSGFTDTQYF.

This clone was observed a few times. V usage is TRBV6-5 and J usage is TRBJ2-3; unclear D gene. Trimming stripped 7 bases from V and 1 base from J, with 3 bases between. CDR1 and CDR2 (germline): MNHEY, SVGAGI. The CDR3 is 11 amino acids. The CDR3 nucleotides read TGTGCCAGCACCCGCACAGATACGCAGTATTTT. Translating it yields CASTRTDTQYF.

This chain connects TRBV19 to TRBJ2-1, with TRBD2 as a possible D gene (6 bases). Germline V gene lookup returns CDR1 LNHDA and CDR2 SQIVND (reference sequence). The CDR3 has 15 amino acids. V shed 2 bases and J shed 0 bases, with 8 bases lying between them. As DNA, the CDR3 is TGTGCCAGTAGTATATCCGGGAGCTCCTACAATGAGCAGTTCTTC. Amino acid sequence: CASSISGSSYNEQFF.

This chain uses TRBV5-6 with TRBJ2-3, with D tentatively TRBD1 or TRBD2 (5 bases each). The germline V gene encodes CDR1 SGHDT and CDR2 YYEEEE. CDR3 length: 14 residues. V was pared by 0 bases and J by 3 bases, with 8 bases between. The CDR3 reads CASSLVGVTDTQYF. The CDR3 region has the DNA TGTGCCAGCAGCTTGGTGGGGGTTACAGATACGCAGTATTTT.

This clone was counted once. The chain is built from TRBV7-9 and TRBJ2-4; TRBD1 matches 9 bases. The CDR3 spans 15 residues. J gave up 3 bases and V 8 bases, and 8 bases lay outside the gene matches. Per germline, CDR1 SEHNR and CDR2 FQNEAQ (reference sequence). The chain's CDR3 is CASGQGSLGKNIQYF. As DNA, the CDR3 is TGTGCCAGCGGACAGGGGAGCCTTGGCAAAAACATTCAGTACTTC.

This chain joins TRBV7-2 and TRBJ2-7; D possibly corresponds to TRBD1 (5 bases). The CDR3 totals 15 residues. With 1 base removed from V and 0 bases from J, the gap between germline ends came to 10 bases. The germline V gene encodes CDR1 SGHTA and CDR2 FQGNSA. Written as DNA, the CDR3 is TGTGCCAGCAGCTTAGGGCCAGGGCCCTCCTACGAGCAGTACTTC. Protein sequence: CASSLGPGPSYEQYF.

The table lists this clone with a count of one. The V call is TRBV6-1, the J call TRBJ2-7; D assignment may be TRBD1 or TRBD2 (5 bases each). This CDR3 spans 14 amino acids. Per germline, CDR1 MNHNS and CDR2 SASEGT. The germline V and J ends were trimmed by 3 bases and 1 base, with 10 bases remaining between them. CDR3 coding DNA: TGTGCCAGCAGTGACCGGGACGGATCCTACGAGCAGTACTTC. It is translated as CASSDRDGSYEQYF.

The CDR3 is CASSKGRRADGYTF. The DNA of the CDR3 is TGTGCCAGCAGCAAAGGGCGCAGGGCAGATGGCTACACCTTC. J is TRBJ1-2 and V is TRBV7-2; D perhaps matches TRBD1 (5 bases). CDR3 size: 14 residues. CDR1 and CDR2 (germline): SGHTA, FQGNSA. Trimming stripped 5 bases from V and 6 bases from J, with 16 bases between.

The rearrangement uses TRBV7-8 and TRBJ1-6; a weak D match, TRBD1 (6 bases). Trimming shortened V by 4 bases and J by 5 bases, and 12 bases separated the two germline ends. The CDR3 is made up of 15 amino acids. Germline V CDR1 and CDR2: SGHVS, FQNEAQ. CDR3 DNA sequence: TGTGCCAGCAGCTCCCGGGCAGGGGATAATTCACCCCTCCACTTT. Translated: CASSSRAGDNSPLHF.

The chain recombines TRBV4-1 with TRBJ1-2; TRBD1 agrees at 9 bases. Germline V gives CDR1 MGHRA, CDR2 YSYEKL. The CDR3 extends over 16 amino acids. With 2 bases clipped from V and 5 bases from J, the junction kept 9 bases outside the gene matches. The CDR3 DNA sequence: TGCGCCAGCAGCCAACGGTATTCGACAGGGGGGTATGGCTACACCTTC. It yields the protein CASSQRYSTGGYGYTF.

This clone was seen once. This chain uses TRBV30 with TRBJ2-5, with D uncertain. The CDR3 totals 11 residues. The germline V gene encodes CDR1 GTSNPN and CDR2 SVGIG (reference sequence). V gave up 0 bases and J gave up 14 bases, with 13 bases separating them. The CDR3 nucleotides are TGTGCCTGGAGTGTCGTCAGTCACCCATACTTC. It specifies CAWSVVSHPYF.

This clone was counted a few times. The chain carries TRBV5-1 and TRBJ2-7; 7 bases align to TRBD1. Germline CDR1 reads SGHRS; CDR2 reads YFSETQ. The CDR3 spans 14 residues. V shed 2 bases and J 3 bases; nucleotides not matched to a gene: 5. CDR3 nucleotides: TGCGCCAGCAGCTTAGAGGGGGCGCGCTACGAGCAGTACTTC. Protein: CASSLEGARYEQYF.

This clone was detected only a few times. The chain links TRBV5-5 to TRBJ2-1; D call uncertain. The CDR3 length is 11 residues. The V end was cut by 6 bases, the J end by 5 bases, with 6 bases between. Germline loops: CDR1 SGHKS, CDR2 YYEKEE (reference sequence). CDR3 nucleotide sequence: TGTGCCAGCACCACTAACAATGAGCAGTTCTTC. It codes for CASTTNNEQFF.

The chain combines TRBV14 with TRBJ2-3; D gene uncertain. Germline V lookup: CDR1 SGHDN, CDR2 FVKESK. The CDR3 spans 18 residues. Trimming shortened V by 0 bases and J by 5 bases, and 21 bases separated the two germline ends. In DNA form, the CDR3 reads TGTGCCAGCAGCCAAGATGCGACCTGGGCCAGGTTGGGAGATACGCAGTATTTT. Translating gives CASSQDATWARLGDTQYF.

A single count supports this clone. The gene calls are TRBV4-3 and TRBJ2-2; a possible D gene is TRBD1 (6 bases). V was pared by 1 base and J by 7 bases, with 22 bases between. This CDR3 has 18 amino acids. Germline CDR1 and CDR2: LGHNA and YSLEER. CDR3 sequence reads: CASSQAPGHFGRDGELFF. The CDR3 DNA reads as TGCGCCAGCAGCCAAGCCCCGGGACATTTTGGAAGGGACGGGGAGCTGTTTTTT.

The V gene is TRBV30, the J gene TRBJ2-5; 10 bases fit TRBD1. This CDR3 is built from 16 residues. Germline V gives CDR1 GTSNPN, CDR2 SVGIG (reference sequence). V trimming: 3 bases; J trimming: 4 bases; junction bases outside the gene matches: 11. CDR3 in DNA: TGTGCCTGGAGCGGACCGGGACAGGGGCGAGTAGAGACCCAGTACTTC. This gives the protein CAWSGPGQGRVETQYF. Together with reference TRBV30 and TRBJ2-5, the CDR3 gives the full variable domain: SQTIHQWPATLVQPVGSPLSLECTVEGTSNPNLYWYRQAAGRGLQLLFYSVGIGQISSEVPQNLSASRPQDRQFILSSKKLLLSDSGFYLCAWSGPGQGRVETQYFGPGTRLLVL.

V gene TRBV7-2 combines with J gene TRBJ2-4; 10 bases fit TRBD2. Trimming at V came to 1 base and at J to 1 base, leaving 1 base not matched to a gene. CDR1 is SGHTA, CDR2 FQGNSA, per germline. CDR3 length: 16 amino acids. The DNA for the CDR3 is TGTGCCAGCAGCTTAGTTAGCGGGGGGGCCAAAAACATTCAGTACTTC. Its protein product is CASSLVSGGAKNIQYF.

The chain joins TRBV6-6 to TRBJ1-5; no firm D call. Trimming took 0 bases from V and 2 from J, leaving 8 bases between them. This CDR3 has 15 residues. The germline CDR1 and CDR2 sequences are MNHNY and SVGAGI (reference sequence). This CDR3 reads CASSYSPQGNQPQHF. The CDR3 region has the DNA TGTGCCAGCAGTTACTCACCTCAGGGCAATCAGCCCCAGCATTTT.

This clone was seen more than once but under ten times. V and J are TRBV6-5 and TRBJ1-6; 7 nucleotides agree with TRBD1. The trim removed 0 bases at V and 6 bases at J, leaving 2 bases unmatched. Germline CDR1 and CDR2: MNHEY and SVGAGI. CDR3 length: 15 residues. The CDR3 here is CASSYSTGFNSPLHF. CDR3 DNA: TGTGCCAGCAGTTACTCGACAGGGTTTAATTCACCCCTCCACTTT.

With regard to this clone: An end of the junction does not agree with germline; a read error may underlie this. The chain is built from TRBV10-3 and TRBJ2-1, with 9 nucleotides matching TRBD2. Germline assignment: CDR1 ENHRY and CDR2 SYGVKD. The CDR3 has 18 amino acids. This CDR3 is CANSESLAGGFTYNEQFF. The CDR3 coding sequence is TGTGCCAACAGTGAGTCGCTGGCGGGGGGGTTTACCTACAATGAGCAGTTCTTC.